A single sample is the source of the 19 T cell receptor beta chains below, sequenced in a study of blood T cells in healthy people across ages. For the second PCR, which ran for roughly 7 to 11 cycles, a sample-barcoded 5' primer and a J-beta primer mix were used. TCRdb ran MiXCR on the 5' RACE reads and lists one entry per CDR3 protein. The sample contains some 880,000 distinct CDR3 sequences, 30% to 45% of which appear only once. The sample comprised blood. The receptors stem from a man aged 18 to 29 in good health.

CDR3 coding DNA: TGTGCCAGCAGTTACGCGTGGACACATAACTATGGCTACACCTTC. As protein: CASSYAWTHNYGYTF. V and J are TRBV6-6 and TRBJ1-2, with D possibly matching TRBD1 (5 bases). CDR3 size: 15 residues. Trimming stripped 2 bases from V and 1 base from J, with 11 bases between. Germline V CDR1 and CDR2: MNHNY, SVGAGI (reference sequence).

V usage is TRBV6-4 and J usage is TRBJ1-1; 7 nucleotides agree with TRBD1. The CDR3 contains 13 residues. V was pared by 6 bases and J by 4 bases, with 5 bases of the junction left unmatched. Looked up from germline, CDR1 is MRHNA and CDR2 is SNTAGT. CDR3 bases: TGTGCCAGCAGCACAGGGGATTTCACTGAAGCTTTCTTT. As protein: CASSTGDFTEAFF.

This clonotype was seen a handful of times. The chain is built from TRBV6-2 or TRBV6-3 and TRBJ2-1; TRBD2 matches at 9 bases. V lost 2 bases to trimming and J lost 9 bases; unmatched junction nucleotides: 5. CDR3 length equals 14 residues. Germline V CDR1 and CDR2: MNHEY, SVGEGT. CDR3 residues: CASSYGGGASEQFF. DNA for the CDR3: TGTGCCAGCAGTTACGGCGGGGGGGCCTCTGAGCAGTTCTTC.

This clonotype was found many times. CDR3 amino acids: CSASGGSSNEQFF. In DNA form, the CDR3 reads TGCAGTGCTAGCGGGGGCTCATCCAATGAGCAGTTCTTC. The V gene is TRBV20-1, the J gene TRBJ2-1, with D tentatively TRBD1 or TRBD2 (6 bases each). The V gene's germline CDR1 is DFQATT and CDR2 SNEGSKA (reference sequence). V was trimmed by 3 bases and J by 6 bases, leaving 12 bases between them. This CDR3 spans 13 amino acids.

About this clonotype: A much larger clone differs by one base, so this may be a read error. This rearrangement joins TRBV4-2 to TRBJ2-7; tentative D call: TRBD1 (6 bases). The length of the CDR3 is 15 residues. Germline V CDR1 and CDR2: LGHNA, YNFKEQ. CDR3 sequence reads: CAGSQSTGYSYEQYF. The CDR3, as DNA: TGTGCCGGCAGCCAAAGTACAGGGTACTCCTACGAGCAGTACTTC.

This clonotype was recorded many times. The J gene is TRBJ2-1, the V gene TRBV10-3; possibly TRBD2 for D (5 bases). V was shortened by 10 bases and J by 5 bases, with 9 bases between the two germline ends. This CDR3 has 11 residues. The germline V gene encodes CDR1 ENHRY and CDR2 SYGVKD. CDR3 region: CATDGNNEQFF. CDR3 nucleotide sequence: TGTGCCACCGACGGGAACAATGAGCAGTTCTTC.

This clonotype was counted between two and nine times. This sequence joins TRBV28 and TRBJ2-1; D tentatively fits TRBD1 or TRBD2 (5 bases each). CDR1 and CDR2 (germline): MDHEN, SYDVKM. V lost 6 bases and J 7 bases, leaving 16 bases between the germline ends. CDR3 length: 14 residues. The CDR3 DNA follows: TGTGCCAGCAGCATAACGGCAGGGACGAATGAGCAGTTCTTC. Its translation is CASSITAGTNEQFF.

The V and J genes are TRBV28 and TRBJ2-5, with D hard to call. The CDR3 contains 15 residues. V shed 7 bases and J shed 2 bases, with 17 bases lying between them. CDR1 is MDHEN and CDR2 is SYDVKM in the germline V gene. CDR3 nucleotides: TGTGCCAGCACCCTGGGGATGACCAGACAAGAGACCCAGTACTTC. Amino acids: CASTLGMTRQETQYF.

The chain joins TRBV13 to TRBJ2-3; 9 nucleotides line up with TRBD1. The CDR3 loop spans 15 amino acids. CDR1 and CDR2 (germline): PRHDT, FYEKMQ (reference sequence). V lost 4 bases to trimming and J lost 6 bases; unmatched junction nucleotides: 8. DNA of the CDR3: TGTGCCAGCAGCTCGCCGACAGGGGGACGGGATACGCAGTATTTT. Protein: CASSSPTGGRDTQYF.

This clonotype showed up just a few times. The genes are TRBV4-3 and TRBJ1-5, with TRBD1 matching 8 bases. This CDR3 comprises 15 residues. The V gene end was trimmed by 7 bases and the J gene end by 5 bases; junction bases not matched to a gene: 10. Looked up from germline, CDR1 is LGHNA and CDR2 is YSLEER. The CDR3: CASTAGGPRHQPQHF. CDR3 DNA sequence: TGCGCCAGCACCGCAGGGGGCCCGCGACATCAGCCCCAGCATTTT.

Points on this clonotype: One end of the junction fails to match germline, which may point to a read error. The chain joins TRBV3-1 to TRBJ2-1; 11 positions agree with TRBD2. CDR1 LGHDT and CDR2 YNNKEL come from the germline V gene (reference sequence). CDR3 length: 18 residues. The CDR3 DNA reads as TGTGCCAGCCGCCAAGACTCTCCGGGACTAGCGGCTCTCAATGAGCAGTTCTTC. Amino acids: CASRQDSPGLAALNEQFF.

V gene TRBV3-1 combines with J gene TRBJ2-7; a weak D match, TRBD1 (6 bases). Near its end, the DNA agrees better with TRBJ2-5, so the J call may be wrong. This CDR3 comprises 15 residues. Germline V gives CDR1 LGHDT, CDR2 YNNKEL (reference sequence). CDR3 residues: CASSQPSTGRETQYF. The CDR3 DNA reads TGTGCCAGCAGCCAACCCTCTACAGGGCGGGAGACCCAGTACTTC.

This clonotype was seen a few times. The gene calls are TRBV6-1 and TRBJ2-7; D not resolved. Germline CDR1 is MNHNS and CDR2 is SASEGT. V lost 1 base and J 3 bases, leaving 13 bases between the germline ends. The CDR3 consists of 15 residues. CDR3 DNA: TGTGCCAGCAGTGAAGGAATCGATGGGGTCTACGAGCAGTACTTC. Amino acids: CASSEGIDGVYEQYF.

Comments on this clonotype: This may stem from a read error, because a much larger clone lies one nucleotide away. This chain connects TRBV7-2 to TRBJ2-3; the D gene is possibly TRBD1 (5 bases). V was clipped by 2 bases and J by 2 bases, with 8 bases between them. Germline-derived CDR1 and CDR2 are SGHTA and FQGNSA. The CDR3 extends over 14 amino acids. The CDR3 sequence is CASSLMGHTDTQYF. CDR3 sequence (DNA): TGTGCCAGCAGCTTAATGGGGCACACAGATACGCAGTATTTT.

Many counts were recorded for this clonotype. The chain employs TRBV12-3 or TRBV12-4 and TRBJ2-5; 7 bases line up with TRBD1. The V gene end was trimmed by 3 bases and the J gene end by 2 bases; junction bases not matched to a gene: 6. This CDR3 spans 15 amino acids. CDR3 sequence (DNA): TGTGCCAGCAGTTTCAGGGACAGCATACAAGAGACCCAGTACTTC. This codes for CASSFRDSIQETQYF.

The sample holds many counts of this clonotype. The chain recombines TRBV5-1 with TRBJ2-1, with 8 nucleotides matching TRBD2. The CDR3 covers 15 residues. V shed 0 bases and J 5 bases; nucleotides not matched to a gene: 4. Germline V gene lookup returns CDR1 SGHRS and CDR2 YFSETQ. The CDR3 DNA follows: TGCGCCAGCAGCTTGGGTCCAGCGGGGGACAATGAGCAGTTCTTC. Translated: CASSLGPAGDNEQFF. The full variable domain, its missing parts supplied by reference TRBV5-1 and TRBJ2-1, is KAGVTQTPRYLIKTRGQQVTLSCSPISGHRSVSWYQQTPGQGLQFLFEYFSETQRNKGNFPGRFSGRQFSNSRSEMNVSTLELGDSALYLCASSLGPAGDNEQFFGPGTRLTVL.

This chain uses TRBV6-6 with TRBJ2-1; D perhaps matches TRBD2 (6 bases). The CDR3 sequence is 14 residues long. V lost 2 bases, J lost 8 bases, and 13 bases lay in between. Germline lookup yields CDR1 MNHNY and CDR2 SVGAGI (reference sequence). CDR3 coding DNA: TGTGCCAGCAGTTACCGACTAGGCTGGGATGAGCAGTTCTTC. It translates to CASSYRLGWDEQFF.

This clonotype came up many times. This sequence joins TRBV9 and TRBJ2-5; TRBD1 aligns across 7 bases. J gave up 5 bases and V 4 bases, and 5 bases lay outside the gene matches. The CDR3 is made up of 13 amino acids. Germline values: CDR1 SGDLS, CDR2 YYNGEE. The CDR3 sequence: CASSSGTEETQYF. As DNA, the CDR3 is TGTGCCAGCAGCTCTGGGACAGAGGAGACCCAGTACTTC.

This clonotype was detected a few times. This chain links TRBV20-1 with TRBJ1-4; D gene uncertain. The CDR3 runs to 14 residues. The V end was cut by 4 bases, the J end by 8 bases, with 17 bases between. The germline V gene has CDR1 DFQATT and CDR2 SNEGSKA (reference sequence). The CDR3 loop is CSATTMLDGEKLFF. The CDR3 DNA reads TGCAGTGCTACGACGATGCTCGACGGGGAAAAACTGTTTTTT.